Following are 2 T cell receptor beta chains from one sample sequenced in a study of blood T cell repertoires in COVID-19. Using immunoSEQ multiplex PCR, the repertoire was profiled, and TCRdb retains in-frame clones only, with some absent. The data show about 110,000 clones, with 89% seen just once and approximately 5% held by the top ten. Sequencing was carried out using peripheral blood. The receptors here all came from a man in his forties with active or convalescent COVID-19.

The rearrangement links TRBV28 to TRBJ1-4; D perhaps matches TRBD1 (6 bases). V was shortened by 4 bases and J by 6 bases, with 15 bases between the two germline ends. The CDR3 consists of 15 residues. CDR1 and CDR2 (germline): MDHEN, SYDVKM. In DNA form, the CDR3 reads TGTGCCAGCAGTTCCCAAGGGGGACCAGATGAAAAACTGTTTTTT. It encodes CASSSQGGPDEKLFF. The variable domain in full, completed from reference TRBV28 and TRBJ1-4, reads DVKVTQSSRYLVKRTGEKVFLECVQDMDHENMFWYRQDPGLGLRLIYFSYDVKMKEKGDIPEGYSVSREKKERFSLILESASTNQTSMYLCASSSQGGPDEKLFFGSGTQLSVL.

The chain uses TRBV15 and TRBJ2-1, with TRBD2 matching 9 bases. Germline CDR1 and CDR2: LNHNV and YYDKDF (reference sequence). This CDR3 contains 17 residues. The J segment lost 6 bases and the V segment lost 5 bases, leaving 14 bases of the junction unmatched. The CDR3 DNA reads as TGTGCCACCAGCTCGGCCCTTAGCGGGAGAATCGGCAATGAGCAGTTCTTC. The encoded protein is CATSSALSGRIGNEQFF.